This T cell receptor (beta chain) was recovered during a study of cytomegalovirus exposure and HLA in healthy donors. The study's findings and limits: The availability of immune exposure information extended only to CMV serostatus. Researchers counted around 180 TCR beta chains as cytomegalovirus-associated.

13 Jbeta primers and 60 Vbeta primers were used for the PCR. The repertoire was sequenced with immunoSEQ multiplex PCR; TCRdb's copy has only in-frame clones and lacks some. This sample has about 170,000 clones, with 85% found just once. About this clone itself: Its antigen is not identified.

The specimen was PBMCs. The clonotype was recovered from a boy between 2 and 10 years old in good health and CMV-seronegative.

The CDR3 coding sequence is TGTGCCAGCAGCCGAATCCTTCCGACAGTCCAAGAGACCCAGTACTTC. It specifies CASSRILPTVQETQYF. The chain has TRBV7-8 and TRBJ2-5; maybe TRBD1 (5 bases). V dropped 5 bases and J dropped 1 base, with 17 bases sitting between them. Looked up from germline, CDR1 is SGHVS and CDR2 is FQNEAQ. The CDR3 sequence is 16 residues long. Full variable domain (outside the CDR3, taken from reference TRBV7-8 and TRBJ2-5): GAGVSQSPRYKVAKRGQDVALRCDPISGHVSLFWYQQALGQGPEFLTYFQNEAQLDKSGLPSDRFFAERPEGSVSTLKIQRTQQEDSAVYLCASSRILPTVQETQYFGPGTRLLVL.